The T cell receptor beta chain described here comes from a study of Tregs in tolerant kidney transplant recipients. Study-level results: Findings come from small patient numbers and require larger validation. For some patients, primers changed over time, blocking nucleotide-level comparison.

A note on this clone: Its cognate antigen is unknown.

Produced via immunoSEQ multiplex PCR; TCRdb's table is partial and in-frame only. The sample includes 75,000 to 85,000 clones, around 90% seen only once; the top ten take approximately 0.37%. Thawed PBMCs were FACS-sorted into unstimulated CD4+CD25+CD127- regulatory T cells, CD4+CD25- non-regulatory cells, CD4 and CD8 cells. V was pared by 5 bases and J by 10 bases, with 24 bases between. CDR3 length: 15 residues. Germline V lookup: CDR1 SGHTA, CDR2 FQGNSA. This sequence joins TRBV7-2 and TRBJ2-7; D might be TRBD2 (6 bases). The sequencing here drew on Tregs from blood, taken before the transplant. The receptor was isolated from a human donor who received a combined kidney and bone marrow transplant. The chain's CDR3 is CASSPPGVVPWRQYF. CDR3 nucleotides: TGTGCCAGCAGCCCCCCGGGGGTGGTTCCTTGGAGACAGTACTTC.